Presented here are 22 T cell receptor beta chains from one specimen sequenced in a study of CD8 T cells in Susac syndrome. RNA amounts of about 0.5 to 1 ug underwent reverse transcription with random hexamers. A single record per CDR3 protein comes from TCRdb applying MiXCR to the immunoSEQ multiplex PCR reads. The repertoire holds approximately 180,000 distinct CDR3 sequences, with approximately 96% as singletons. Sequenced sample: CD4+ T cells from PBMCs. The receptors derive from a human donor with multiple sclerosis.

The chain uses TRBV20-1 and TRBJ1-2; D remains unclear. Trimming pared 2 bases from V and 3 bases from J, leaving 7 bases between. The CDR3 covers 12 residues. Germline assignment: CDR1 DFQATT and CDR2 SNEGSKA (reference sequence). The CDR3 DNA sequence: TGCAGTGCTAGAAGGCAGGACTATGGCTACACCTTC. Translated: CSARRQDYGYTF.

The chain uses TRBV20-1 and TRBJ2-5, with D hard to call. Germline V gives CDR1 DFQATT, CDR2 SNEGSKA (reference sequence). The germline V and J ends were trimmed by 0 bases and 3 bases, with 5 bases remaining between them. This CDR3 comprises 12 residues. CDR3 region: CSARDEKETQYF. DNA for the CDR3: TGCAGTGCTAGAGACGAAAAAGAGACCCAGTACTTC.

The V gene is TRBV5-1, the J gene TRBJ1-5; TRBD1 is a possible D gene (6 bases). The germline V and J ends were trimmed by 3 bases and 7 bases, with 11 bases remaining between them. The CDR3 length is 13 residues. Per germline, CDR1 SGHRS and CDR2 YFSETQ. Written as DNA, the CDR3 is TGCGCCAGCAGCTGGGACATCGGGCAGCCCCAGCATTTT. Translated: CASSWDIGQPQHF.

The V call is TRBV9, the J call TRBJ2-7, with 9 bases fitting TRBD1. The germline CDR1 and CDR2 sequences are SGDLS and YYNGEE. This CDR3 spans 19 amino acids. J was trimmed by 1 base and V by 0 bases; bases with no gene match: 14. The CDR3 protein is CASSVESGIGTGFSYEQYF. Here the CDR3 DNA reads TGTGCCAGCAGCGTAGAGAGTGGAATAGGGACAGGGTTTTCCTACGAGCAGTACTTC.

The rearrangement uses TRBV20-1 and TRBJ1-4; 8 bases align to TRBD1. The V segment lost 3 bases and the J segment 4 bases; nucleotides outside the gene matches: 4. The CDR3 loop spans 14 amino acids. Germline CDR1 DFQATT, CDR2 SNEGSKA (reference sequence). This CDR3 reads CSASQGAGNEKLFF. In DNA, the CDR3 is TGCAGTGCTAGCCAGGGGGCCGGTAATGAAAAACTGTTTTTT.

The CDR3 DNA reads TGTGCCTGGAGTGTACTGTCAGGGCCCTACGAGCAGTACTTC. Translating it yields CAWSVLSGPYEQYF. The genes are TRBV30 and TRBJ2-7; D might be TRBD1 (5 bases). Germline loops: CDR1 GTSNPN, CDR2 SVGIG (reference sequence). The CDR3 covers 14 residues. Trimming removed 0 bases at V and 2 bases at J, with 11 bases between.

The chain employs TRBV2 and TRBJ1-5; D not resolved. CDR3 size: 14 residues. The V gene lost 2 bases and the J gene lost 3 bases, with 8 bases spanning the gap. The germline CDR1 and CDR2 sequences are SNHLY and FYNNEI. CDR3 sequence: CASSEQAHNQPQHF. The CDR3 nucleotides read TGTGCCAGCAGTGAACAGGCCCACAATCAGCCCCAGCATTTT.

The table lists this clonotype with a count of one. The chain uses TRBV29-1 and TRBJ2-7; tentatively, D is TRBD1 (5 bases). The germline gives CDR1 SQVTM, CDR2 ANQGSEA. This CDR3 is 12 amino acids long. Trimming pared 2 bases from V and 0 bases from J, leaving 5 bases between. CDR3 sequence: CSVEQGSYEQYF. Written as DNA, the CDR3 is TGCAGCGTTGAACAGGGCTCCTACGAGCAGTACTTC.

V gene TRBV13 combines with J gene TRBJ1-5; D unclear. V lost 5 bases, J lost 10 bases, and 12 bases lay in between. Germline CDR1 is PRHDT and CDR2 is FYEKMQ (reference sequence). The CDR3 is 12 amino acids. CDR3 nucleotide sequence: TGTGCCAGCAGCGGTCCCCGAGGTCCCCAGCATTTT. This encodes CASSGPRGPQHF.

J is TRBJ1-5 and V is TRBV6-1, with a possible D match to TRBD1 (5 bases). V lost 2 bases and J 3 bases, leaving 11 bases between the germline ends. This CDR3 is 15 amino acids long. Per germline, CDR1 MNHNS and CDR2 SASEGT. DNA of the CDR3: TGTGCCAGCAGTGAATGGGCAGGGACCAATCAGCCCCAGCATTTT. Amino acid sequence: CASSEWAGTNQPQHF.

The V gene is TRBV28, the J gene TRBJ2-2; D is undetermined. This CDR3 has 16 amino acids. CDR1 is MDHEN and CDR2 is SYDVKM in the germline V gene. V lost 7 bases and J 0 bases, leaving 15 bases between the germline ends. The CDR3 protein is CASTPTGLANTGELFF. CDR3 sequence (DNA): TGTGCCAGCACCCCAACCGGCCTCGCGAACACCGGGGAGCTGTTTTTT.

The chain links TRBV6-6 to TRBJ2-5, with 9 bases aligning to TRBD2. CDR1 and CDR2 from the germline V gene are MNHNY and SVGAGI (reference sequence). Trimming removed 6 bases from V and 1 base from J; junction bases left unmatched: 3. This CDR3 is built from 14 residues. The CDR3 here is CASRRAGGQETQYF. CDR3 DNA sequence: TGTGCCAGCAGGAGAGCGGGGGGCCAAGAGACCCAGTACTTC.

This clonotype has only one observation. The rearrangement joins TRBV25-1 to TRBJ2-1; 9 bases line up with TRBD1. CDR1 MGHDK and CDR2 SYGVNS come from the germline V gene. Unmatched junction bases numbered 6, after V lost 4 bases and J lost 2 bases. The CDR3 totals 16 residues. CDR3 sequence: CASSAAGQGTYNEQFF. The CDR3 DNA sequence: TGTGCCAGCAGTGCGGCGGGACAGGGCACCTACAATGAGCAGTTCTTC.

The CDR3 DNA reads TGTGCCAGCAGCCGAAATCGAGGGAGGAACACTGAAGCTTTCTTT. Amino acid sequence: CASSRNRGRNTEAFF. V is TRBV2 and J is TRBJ1-1, with D hard to call. The CDR3 has 15 amino acids. The germline CDR1 and CDR2 sequences are SNHLY and FYNNEI. Trimming cost V 6 bases and J 1 base, with 15 bases left between them.

This chain connects TRBV20-1 to TRBJ2-5; possible D gene TRBD2, 5 bases. The V end lost 5 bases, the J end lost 5 bases, and 15 bases lay between the germline ends. Germline loops: CDR1 DFQATT, CDR2 SNEGSKA (reference sequence). This CDR3 is 13 amino acids long. In DNA, the CDR3 is TGCAGTGCTTCACTCGCGGGTAGCGAGACCCAGTACTTC. This translates into CSASLAGSETQYF.

The V and J genes are TRBV6-1 and TRBJ1-2, with D possibly being TRBD1 (5 bases). V lost 2 bases to trimming and J lost 7 bases, with 17 bases between them. CDR3 size: 15 residues. Germline V CDR1 and CDR2: MNHNS, SASEGT. CDR3 sequence: CASSESFGAPGGYTF. The CDR3 coding sequence is TGTGCCAGCAGTGAATCTTTTGGGGCCCCGGGTGGCTACACCTTC.

This clonotype was observed once. V and J are TRBV29-1 and TRBJ1-2, with D unclear. CDR1 SQVTM and CDR2 ANQGSEA come from the germline V gene. CDR3 length equals 13 residues. V gave up 6 bases and J gave up 8 bases, with 19 bases separating them. The CDR3 loop reads CSVPLTSAGGYTF. CDR3 DNA sequence: TGCAGCGTCCCGTTAACATCTGCCGGCGGCTACACCTTC.

The J gene is TRBJ2-7, the V gene TRBV15; D is unclear. V gave up 0 bases and J gave up 2 bases, with 11 bases separating them. The CDR3 is made up of 15 amino acids. Germline CDR1 LNHNV, CDR2 YYDKDF (reference sequence). The CDR3, as DNA: TGTGCCACCAGCAGAGATCGTCAGACGACCTACGAGCAGTACTTC. Translating gives CATSRDRQTTYEQYF.

The chain combines TRBV4-1 with TRBJ1-4; 7 bases fit TRBD1. In germline, CDR1 is MGHRA, CDR2 YSYEKL. The CDR3 runs 15 residues. The junction had 3 bases not matched to a gene; V was cut back by 2 bases and J by 3 bases. CDR3 coding DNA: TGCGCCAGCAGCCAATCAGGACAGGCTAATGAAAAACTGTTTTTT. It yields the protein CASSQSGQANEKLFF.

The chain couples TRBV2 to TRBJ2-7; D not resolved. Germline values: CDR1 SNHLY, CDR2 FYNNEI. The CDR3 spans 15 residues. With 6 bases removed from V and 1 base from J, the gap between germline ends came to 16 bases. This CDR3 is CASSALLRLSYEQYF. The CDR3 region has the DNA TGTGCCAGCAGCGCATTACTTCGGCTATCCTACGAGCAGTACTTC.

The chain carries TRBV7-9 and TRBJ1-6; D gene unclear. The CDR3 spans 14 residues. The V gene's germline CDR1 is SEHNR and CDR2 FQNEAQ (reference sequence). V lost 5 bases to trimming and J lost 5 bases, with 10 bases between them. The DNA for the CDR3 is TGTGCCAGCAGCCACCAGTCGGATAATTCACCCCTCCACTTT. Translating it yields CASSHQSDNSPLHF.

The rearrangement links TRBV30 to TRBJ2-7, with D perhaps assigned TRBD1 or TRBD2 (5 bases each). V lost 3 bases, J lost 2 bases, and 17 bases lay in between. This CDR3 comprises 15 residues. CDR1 GTSNPN and CDR2 SVGIG come from the germline V gene (reference sequence). CDR3 region: CAWSSGTLPTYEQYF. In DNA form, the CDR3 reads TGTGCCTGGAGCTCGGGGACCCTACCGACCTACGAGCAGTACTTC.